The rows below give T cell receptor beta chains drawn from one sample of a study of tumor-infiltrating lymphocytes in primary liver carcinoma. TCRdb re-derived calls from the multiplex PCR reads in MiXCR, one entry per CDR3 protein. The table shows about 130,000 distinct CDR3 sequences, with 64% occurring only once. Sample: liver tumor tissue from sampling region 3. Source of these receptors: a woman aged 55-69 years with primary liver carcinoma and hepatitis B virus infection. Each CDR3 is given with its conserved first and last residue. D genes are given only for firm matches. Clone size is stated in some rows and not others, as once, few, many or a class when expanded.

V gene: TRBV5-1; J gene: TRBJ1-1; clone size: many; D gene: NA; CDR3 DNA: TGCGCCAGCAGCTGGACGGGGGGGGCTGAAGCTTTCTTT; CDR3 protein: CASSWTGGAEAFF
V gene: TRBV11-2; J gene: TRBJ2-2; clone size: few; D gene: NA; CDR3 DNA: TGTGCCGGCAGCTTATTAGGGGGATCGAACACTGGGGAGCTGTTTTTT; CDR3 protein: CAGSLLGGSNTGELFF
V gene: TRBV5-1; J gene: TRBJ2-3; clone size: many; D gene: NA; CDR3 DNA: TGCGCCAGCAGCCGAAACAGGCCCACAGATACGCAGTATTTT; CDR3 protein: CASSRNRPTDTQYF
V gene: TRBV18; J gene: TRBJ2-2; clone size: NA; D gene: NA; CDR3 DNA: TGTGCCAGCTCAACGAGACAGGCAAACACCGGGGAGCTGTTTTTT; CDR3 protein: CASSTRQANTGELFF
V gene: TRBV19; J gene: TRBJ2-1; clone size: few; D gene: TRBD2; CDR3 DNA: TGTGCCAGTAGTATAGCCGCGGGAGTCAGTAATGAGCAGTTCTTC; CDR3 protein: CASSIAAGVSNEQFF
V gene: TRBV29-1; J gene: TRBJ2-1; clone size: NA; D gene: TRBD2; CDR3 DNA: TGTGGCGTCGGACTAGCGGGAGGTTCCAATGAGCAGTTCTTC; CDR3 protein: CGVGLAGGSNEQFF
V gene: TRBV5-1; J gene: TRBJ2-5; clone size: NA; D gene: NA; CDR3 DNA: TGCGCCAGCATCCTCGCGGAAGAGACCCAGTACTTC; CDR3 protein: CASILAEETQYF
V gene: TRBV11-2; J gene: TRBJ2-5; clone size: NA; D gene: NA; CDR3 DNA: TGTGCCAGCAGCTTAGAGTTCAAGGTTGGGATCCAGTACTTC; CDR3 protein: CASSLEFKVGIQYF
V gene: TRBV15; J gene: TRBJ2-7; clone size: NA; D gene: NA; CDR3 DNA: TGTGCCACCAAAAGAGACGCCGGCGAGGGCGAGCAGTACTTC; CDR3 protein: CATKRDAGEGEQYF
V gene: TRBV6-2/TRBV6-3; J gene: TRBJ2-5; clone size: many; D gene: NA; CDR3 DNA: TGTGCCAGCAGTCTCACCGGGGGTTCAGAGACCCAGTACTTC; CDR3 protein: CASSLTGGSETQYF
V gene: TRBV29-1; J gene: TRBJ2-2; clone size: NA; D gene: NA; CDR3 DNA: TGCAGCGTATCTAGGGGGTACACCGGGGACCTGTTTTTT; CDR3 protein: CSVSRGYTGDLFF
V gene: TRBV5-1; J gene: TRBJ2-5; clone size: once; D gene: NA; CDR3 DNA: TGCGCCAGCAGCTTGGCTAGAAGGGGAGGGACCCAGTACTTC; CDR3 protein: CASSLARRGGTQYF
V gene: TRBV7-9; J gene: TRBJ2-7; clone size: many; D gene: TRBD1; CDR3 DNA: TGTGCCAGCACACAAAACCGGGACAGGGAGGACGAGCAGTACTTC; CDR3 protein: CASTQNRDREDEQYF
V gene: TRBV5-1; J gene: TRBJ2-1; clone size: once; D gene: TRBD2; CDR3 DNA: TGCGCCAGCAGGGGGACGACTAGCGGGGTCAATGAGCAGTTCTTC; CDR3 protein: CASRGTTSGVNEQFF
V gene: TRBV5-1; J gene: TRBJ2-1; clone size: NA; D gene: NA; CDR3 DNA: TGCGCCAGCGGCCCTCGGGACCCGCGCCACAATGAGCAGCTCTTC; CDR3 protein: CASGPRDPRHNEQLF
V gene: TRBV11-2; J gene: TRBJ2-3; clone size: few; D gene: NA; CDR3 DNA: TGTCCCAGTAGCACCATGGTTGCAGATACGCAGTATTTT; CDR3 protein: CPSSTMVADTQYF
V gene: TRBV5-1; J gene: TRBJ1-1; clone size: many; D gene: NA; CDR3 DNA: TGCGCCAGCAGCTTTCAGGGCTTGAACACTGAAGCTTTCTTT; CDR3 protein: CASSFQGLNTEAFF
V gene: TRBV4-2; J gene: TRBJ1-4; clone size: NA; D gene: NA; CDR3 DNA: TGTGCTAGCAGCCAAGGGGACGGGGGGCGAGGAAAACTGTTTTTT; CDR3 protein: CASSQGDGGRGKLFF
V gene: TRBV2; J gene: TRBJ1-1; clone size: NA; D gene: NA; CDR3 DNA: TGTGCCAGCGCGCGGGACGGCACCGAAGCTTTCTTT; CDR3 protein: CASARDGTEAFF
V gene: TRBV11-1; J gene: TRBJ2-7; clone size: NA; D gene: NA; CDR3 DNA: TGTGCTGGCAGTTGGGGCGGGACGAGGACCTACGAGCAGTACTTC; CDR3 protein: CAGSWGGTRTYEQYF
V gene: TRBV5-1; J gene: TRBJ2-1; clone size: NA; D gene: TRBD2; CDR3 DNA: TGCGCCAGCAGCTTTCAAAGCGGGATGGGGAATGAGGAGTTCTTC; CDR3 protein: CASSFQSGMGNEEFF
V gene: TRBV20-1; J gene: TRBJ2-2; clone size: few; D gene: TRBD1; CDR3 DNA: TGCAGTGCTAGTAATGTTCTGGGACAGGGTGGGAACACCGGGGAGCTGTTTTTT; CDR3 protein: CSASNVLGQGGNTGELFF
V gene: TRBV28; J gene: TRBJ2-2; clone size: NA; D gene: TRBD2; CDR3 DNA: TGTGCCAGCACCCAGGCGGGAGTCGGTGACATCGGGGAGCTGTTTTTT; CDR3 protein: CASTQAGVGDIGELFF
V gene: TRBV11-2; J gene: TRBJ1-6; clone size: few; D gene: NA; CDR3 DNA: TGTGCCAGCGGCTTTGTAGTGAATTTACCCCTCCACTTT; CDR3 protein: CASGFVVNLPLHF
V gene: TRBV7-9; J gene: TRBJ2-1; clone size: NA; D gene: NA; CDR3 DNA: TGTGCCAGCAGCATCCCCGGGACATGGGGCGGGAATGAGCGGTTCTTC; CDR3 protein: CASSIPGTWGGNERFF
V gene: TRBV7-9; J gene: TRBJ2-1; clone size: many; D gene: TRBD2; CDR3 DNA: TGTGCCAGCAGCCCCGGGACTAGCGGGATTACGAATGAGCAGTTCTTC; CDR3 protein: CASSPGTSGITNEQFF
V gene: TRBV11-2; J gene: TRBJ2-3; clone size: NA; D gene: TRBD2; CDR3 DNA: TGTGCCAGCAGCCCGGGACTAGCGGGACCAGATATGCAGTGTTTT; CDR3 protein: CASSPGLAGPDMQCF
V gene: TRBV7-8; J gene: TRBJ1-1; clone size: NA; D gene: NA; CDR3 DNA: TGTGTCAGCAGCCTTCGGGATAGCAACACTGAAGCTTTCTTT; CDR3 protein: CVSSLRDSNTEAFF
V gene: TRBV6-6; J gene: TRBJ1-5; clone size: NA; D gene: NA; CDR3 DNA: TGTGCCAACAGGGCTTGGACGGGGGATCAGCCCCAGCATTTT; CDR3 protein: CANRAWTGDQPQHF
V gene: TRBV7-3; J gene: TRBJ1-2; clone size: few; D gene: TRBD1; CDR3 DNA: TGTGCCAGCAGCCCCACCGGGACAGCTGGCTACACCTTC; CDR3 protein: CASSPTGTAGYTF
V gene: TRBV28; J gene: TRBJ1-1; clone size: few; D gene: NA; CDR3 DNA: TGTGCCAGTAGGTTGGGACTGAACACTGAAGCTTTCTTT; CDR3 protein: CASRLGLNTEAFF
V gene: TRBV2; J gene: TRBJ2-1; clone size: NA; D gene: TRBD2; CDR3 DNA: TGTGCCAGCAGTGGGGGTAGCGGGGCGCCATACAATGAGCAGTTCTTC; CDR3 protein: CASSGGSGAPYNEQFF
V gene: TRBV7-9; J gene: TRBJ1-2; clone size: few; D gene: TRBD1; CDR3 DNA: TGTGCCAGCAGCTCGGACAGGGGGCGCGGCTACACCTTC; CDR3 protein: CASSSDRGRGYTF
V gene: TRBV29-1; J gene: TRBJ2-3; clone size: NA; D gene: NA; CDR3 DNA: TGCAGCGCTGGGGATGTCAGCACAGATACGCAGTATTTT; CDR3 protein: CSAGDVSTDTQYF
V gene: TRBV6-6; J gene: TRBJ2-7; clone size: NA; D gene: TRBD1; CDR3 DNA: TGTGCCAGCAGTTACATAGAGGGGGCAGAGCAGTACTTC; CDR3 protein: CASSYIEGAEQYF
V gene: TRBV20-1; J gene: TRBJ2-7; clone size: NA; D gene: TRBD2; CDR3 DNA: TGCAGTGCTAGAGATGGGGGCCTAGCGGGAGTCTACGAGCAGTACTTC; CDR3 protein: CSARDGGLAGVYEQYF
V gene: TRBV10-3; J gene: TRBJ2-1; clone size: NA; D gene: NA; CDR3 DNA: TGTGCCACCAGGACATGGGGAGTCACGGGCTACAATGAGCAGTTCTTC; CDR3 protein: CATRTWGVTGYNEQFF